The clone carrying this TCR beta chain was observed many times. No antigen is known for it. This specimen belongs to a study of T cells in Graves' hyperthyroidism and ophthalmopathy. RNA transcripts were the template for amplifying TCR beta CDR3 regions. Carried out on the TCR CDR3, a first-round RT-PCR used the HTBI primer set. TCRdb reprocessed the multiplex PCR reads via MiXCR and lists one record per CDR3 protein. There are 500,000 to 650,000 distinct CDR3 sequences in the sample; roughly 15% occur only once, and about 15% lies in the top ten. V was clipped by 6 bases and J by 5 bases, with 7 bases between them. Germline CDR1 reads MNHNS; CDR2 reads SASEGT. CDR3 size: 12 residues. Overall study results and limits: A model of 13 V-J features distinguished ophthalmopathy from stable hyperthyroidism.

Patients aged 18 to 65 with hyperthyroidism were newly diagnosed, with duration under 2 months. Diagnoses were established using clinical symptoms, serum thyroxine and TRAb, thyroid ultrasound and orbital computed tomography. V usage is TRBV6-1 and J usage is TRBJ2-2; the D gene is possibly TRBD2 (5 bases). This receptor was taken from a woman aged 40 to 55 with Graves' hyperthyroidism. Specimen: blood. The CDR3 bases are TGTGCCAGCAGCCGGGAAACCGGGGAGCTGTTTTTT. This translates into CASSRETGELFF.